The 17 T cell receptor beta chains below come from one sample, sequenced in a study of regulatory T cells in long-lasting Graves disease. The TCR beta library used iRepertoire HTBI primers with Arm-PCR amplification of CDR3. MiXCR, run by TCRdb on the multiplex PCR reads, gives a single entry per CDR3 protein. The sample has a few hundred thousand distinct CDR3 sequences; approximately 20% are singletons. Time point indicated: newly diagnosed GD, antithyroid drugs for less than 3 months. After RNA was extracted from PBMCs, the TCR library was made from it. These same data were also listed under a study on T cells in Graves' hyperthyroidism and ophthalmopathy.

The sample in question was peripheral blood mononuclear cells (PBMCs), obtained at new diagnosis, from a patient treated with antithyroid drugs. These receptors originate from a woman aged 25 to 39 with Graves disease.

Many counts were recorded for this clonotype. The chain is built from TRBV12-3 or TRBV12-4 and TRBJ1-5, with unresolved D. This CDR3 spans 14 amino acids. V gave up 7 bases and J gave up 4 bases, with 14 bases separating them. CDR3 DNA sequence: TGTGCCAGCACGCAAGGACGGATAAATCAGCCCCAGCATTTT. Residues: CASTQGRINQPQHF.

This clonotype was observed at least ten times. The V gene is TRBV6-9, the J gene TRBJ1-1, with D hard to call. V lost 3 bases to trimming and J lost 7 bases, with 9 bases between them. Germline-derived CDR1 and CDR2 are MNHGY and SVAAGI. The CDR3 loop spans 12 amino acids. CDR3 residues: CASSYAGGEAFF. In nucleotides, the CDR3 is TGTGCCAGCAGTTACGCCGGTGGTGAAGCTTTCTTT.

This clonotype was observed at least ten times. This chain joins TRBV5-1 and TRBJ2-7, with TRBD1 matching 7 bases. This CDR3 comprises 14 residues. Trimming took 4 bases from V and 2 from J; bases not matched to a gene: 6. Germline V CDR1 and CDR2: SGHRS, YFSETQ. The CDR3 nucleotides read TGCGCCAGCAGCCAACAGGGGACCCCCTACGAGCAGTACTTC. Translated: CASSQQGTPYEQYF.

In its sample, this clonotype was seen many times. For the CDR3, the DNA is TGCGCCAGCAGCTTGGGCGACACCTCCTACAATGAGCAGTTCTTC. It translates to CASSLGDTSYNEQFF. The rearrangement uses TRBV5-1 and TRBJ2-1; the D is unclear. Trimming pared 0 bases from V and 0 bases from J, leaving 7 bases between. This CDR3 contains 15 residues. CDR1 is SGHRS, CDR2 YFSETQ, per germline.

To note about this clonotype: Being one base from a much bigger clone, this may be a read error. CDR3 amino acids: CASPPVGQAYEQYF. The CDR3 DNA sequence: TGTGCCAGCCCCCCAGTCGGACAGGCTTACGAGCAGTACTTC. The rearrangement links TRBV18 to TRBJ2-7; 7 nucleotides match TRBD1. The CDR3 covers 14 residues. Trimming cost V 8 bases and J 4 bases; bases outside gene matches: 11. Germline V gene lookup returns CDR1 KGHSH and CDR2 LQKENI.

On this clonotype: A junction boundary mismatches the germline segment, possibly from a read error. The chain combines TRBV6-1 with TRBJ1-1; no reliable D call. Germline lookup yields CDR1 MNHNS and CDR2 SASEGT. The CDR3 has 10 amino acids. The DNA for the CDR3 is TGTGCCAGCAGTGACAGTGAAACTTTCTTT. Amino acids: CASSDSETFF.

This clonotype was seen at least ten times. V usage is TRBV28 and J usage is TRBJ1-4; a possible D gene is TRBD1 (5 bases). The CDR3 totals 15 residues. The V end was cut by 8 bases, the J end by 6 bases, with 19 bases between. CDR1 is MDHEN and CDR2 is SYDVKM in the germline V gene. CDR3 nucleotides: TGTGCCAGCGATCCCGGCGGGGGAGGGGATGAAAAACTGTTTTTT. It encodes CASDPGGGGDEKLFF.

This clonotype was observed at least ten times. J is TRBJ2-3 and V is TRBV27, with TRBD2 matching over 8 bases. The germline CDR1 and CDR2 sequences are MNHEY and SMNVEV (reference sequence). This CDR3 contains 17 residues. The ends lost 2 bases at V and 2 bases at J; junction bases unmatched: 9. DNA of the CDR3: TGTGCCAGCAGTTTAAGGCTAGCGGGCGATCCCACAGATACGCAGTATTTT. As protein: CASSLRLAGDPTDTQYF.

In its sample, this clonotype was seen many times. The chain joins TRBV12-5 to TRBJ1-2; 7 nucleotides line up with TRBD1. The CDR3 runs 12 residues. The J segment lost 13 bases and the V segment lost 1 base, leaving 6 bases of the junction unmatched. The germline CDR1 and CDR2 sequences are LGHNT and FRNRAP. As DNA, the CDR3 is TGTGCTAGTGGTTTGGGACAGGGAAGGGGCACCTTC. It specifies CASGLGQGRGTF.

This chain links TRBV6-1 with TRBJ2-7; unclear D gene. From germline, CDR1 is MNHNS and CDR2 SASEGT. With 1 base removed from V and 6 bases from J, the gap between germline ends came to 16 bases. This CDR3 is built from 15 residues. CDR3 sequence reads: CASSEVNPGLGEQYF. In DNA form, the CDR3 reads TGTGCCAGCAGTGAAGTAAATCCGGGCCTCGGCGAGCAGTACTTC.

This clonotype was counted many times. The CDR3 sequence: CASGLGSGGEAFF. In DNA form, the CDR3 reads TGTGCTAGTGGTTTGGGTTCGGGTGGTGAAGCTTTCTTT. This chain connects TRBV12-5 to TRBJ1-1; D not certain. Germline loops: CDR1 LGHNT, CDR2 FRNRAP. This CDR3 has 13 residues. V shed 1 base and J shed 7 bases, with 10 bases lying between them.

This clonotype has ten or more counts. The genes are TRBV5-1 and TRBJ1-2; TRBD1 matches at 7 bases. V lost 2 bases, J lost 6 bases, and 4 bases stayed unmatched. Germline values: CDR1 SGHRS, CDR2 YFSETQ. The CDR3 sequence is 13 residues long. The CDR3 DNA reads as TGCGCCAGCAGCTTCTCCGGGACAGATGGCTACACCTTC. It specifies CASSFSGTDGYTF.

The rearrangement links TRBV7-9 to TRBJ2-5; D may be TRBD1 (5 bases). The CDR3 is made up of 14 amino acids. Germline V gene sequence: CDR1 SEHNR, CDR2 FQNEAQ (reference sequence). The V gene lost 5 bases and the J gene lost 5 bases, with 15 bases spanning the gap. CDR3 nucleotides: TGTGCCAGCAGCCCTCGCCAGGGCAGCGAGACCCAGTACTTC. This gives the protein CASSPRQGSETQYF.

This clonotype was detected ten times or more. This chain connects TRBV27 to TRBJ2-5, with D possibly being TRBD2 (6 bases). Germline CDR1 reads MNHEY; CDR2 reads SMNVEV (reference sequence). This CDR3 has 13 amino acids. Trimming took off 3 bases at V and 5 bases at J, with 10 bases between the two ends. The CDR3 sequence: CASSFRGRETQYF. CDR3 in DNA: TGTGCCAGCAGTTTCCGAGGGAGGGAGACCCAGTACTTC.

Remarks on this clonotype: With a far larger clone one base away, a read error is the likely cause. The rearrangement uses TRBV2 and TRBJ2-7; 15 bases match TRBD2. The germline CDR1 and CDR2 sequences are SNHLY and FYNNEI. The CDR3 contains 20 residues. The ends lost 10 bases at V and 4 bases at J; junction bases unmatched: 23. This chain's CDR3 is CANRPLPGLAGGQVQYEQYF. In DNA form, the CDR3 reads TGTGCCAACAGACCCCTGCCCGGACTAGCGGGGGGGCAGGTGCAATACGAGCAGTACTTC.

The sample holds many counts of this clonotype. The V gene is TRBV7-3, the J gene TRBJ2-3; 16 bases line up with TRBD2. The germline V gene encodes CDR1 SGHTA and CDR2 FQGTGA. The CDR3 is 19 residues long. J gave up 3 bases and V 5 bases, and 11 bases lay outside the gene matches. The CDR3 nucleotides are TGTGCCAGCAGCACGAGGGGACTAGCGGGGGGGGAAGGGACAGATACGCAGTATTTT. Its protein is CASSTRGLAGGEGTDTQYF.

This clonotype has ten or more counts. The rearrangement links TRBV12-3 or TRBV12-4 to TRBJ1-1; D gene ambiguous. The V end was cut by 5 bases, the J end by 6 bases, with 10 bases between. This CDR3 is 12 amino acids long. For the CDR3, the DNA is TGTGCCAGCAGTCCGTACTATGCTGAAGCTTTCTTT. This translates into CASSPYYAEAFF.